This T cell receptor beta chain was recorded in a study of sequential checkpoint blockade in melanoma. About the research overall: After both sequences, patients received maintenance nivolumab.

Trimming shortened V by 0 bases and J by 12 bases, and 17 bases separated the two germline ends. Germline CDR1 is LGHNA and CDR2 is YSLEER. This CDR3 comprises 14 residues. Only in-frame clones appear in the TCRdb table, and some are missing; sequencing was by immunoSEQ multiplex PCR. The data hold approximately 18,000 clones, with about 80% observed a single time. As to treatment: randomized to nivolumab then ipilimumab (arm A) or the reverse (arm B). No patient had prior DNA-damaging chemotherapy. PBMC sorting kept live CD3+CD8+ cells without CD19 or CD56. The TCR sequence derives from a human donor with melanoma. This sample comprised CD8+ T cells sorted from blood (inferred from file names), obtained from a patient given nivolumab and ipilimumab in sequence. The chain links TRBV4-3 to TRBJ1-2; D may be TRBD1 (6 bases). In nucleotides, the CDR3 is TGCGCCAGCAGCCAAGAAGTGGGGACACGGGAGGACACCTTC. This gives the protein CASSQEVGTREDTF.